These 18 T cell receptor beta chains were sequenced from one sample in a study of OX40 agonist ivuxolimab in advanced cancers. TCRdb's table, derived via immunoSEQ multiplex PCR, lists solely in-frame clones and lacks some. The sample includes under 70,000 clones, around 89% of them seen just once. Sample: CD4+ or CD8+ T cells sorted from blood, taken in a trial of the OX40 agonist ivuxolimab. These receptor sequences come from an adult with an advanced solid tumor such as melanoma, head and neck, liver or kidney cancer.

CDR3: CASSHTTVYEQYF. Here the CDR3 DNA reads TGTGCCAGCAGCCACACAACGGTCTACGAGCAGTACTTC. The chain combines TRBV7-9 with TRBJ2-7, with D unclear. The ends were cut back, 5 bases at V and 3 bases at J, with 11 bases in the middle. This CDR3 region has 13 residues. The germline V gene encodes CDR1 SEHNR and CDR2 FQNEAQ (reference sequence).

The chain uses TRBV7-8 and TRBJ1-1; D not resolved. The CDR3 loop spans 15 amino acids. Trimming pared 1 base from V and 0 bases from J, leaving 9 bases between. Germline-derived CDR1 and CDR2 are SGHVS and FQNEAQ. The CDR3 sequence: CASSLDALLNTEAFF. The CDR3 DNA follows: TGTGCCAGCAGCTTAGACGCACTCTTGAACACTGAAGCTTTCTTT.

The CDR3 DNA is TGCGCCAGCAGCTTCGAACCCAGGTCTAATGAAAAACTGTTTTTT. Protein product: CASSFEPRSNEKLFF. The chain has TRBV5-1 and TRBJ1-4; D unclear. Germline CDR1 SGHRS, CDR2 YFSETQ. The germline V and J ends were trimmed by 2 bases and 3 bases, with 11 bases remaining between them. This CDR3 is 15 amino acids long. The full variable domain, rest sourced from reference TRBV5-1 and TRBJ1-4, is KAGVTQTPRYLIKTRGQQVTLSCSPISGHRSVSWYQQTPGQGLQFLFEYFSETQRNKGNFPGRFSGRQFSNSRSEMNVSTLELGDSALYLCASSFEPRSNEKLFFGSGTQLSVL.

This CDR3 is CASSLVAGGNQPQHF. The CDR3 bases are TGTGCCAGCAGCTTAGTTGCGGGAGGGAATCAGCCCCAGCATTTT. This sequence joins TRBV11-2 and TRBJ1-5; D remains unclear. CDR3 length equals 15 residues. The germline V gene encodes CDR1 SGHAT and CDR2 FQNNGV. V was pared by 1 base and J by 4 bases, with 11 bases between.

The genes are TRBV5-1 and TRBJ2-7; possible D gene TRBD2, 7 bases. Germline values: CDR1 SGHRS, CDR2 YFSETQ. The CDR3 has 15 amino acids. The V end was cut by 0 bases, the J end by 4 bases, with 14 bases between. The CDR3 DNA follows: TGCGCCAGCAGCTTGGGTATGGGGGGGCCGTACGAGCAGTACTTC. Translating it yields CASSLGMGGPYEQYF.

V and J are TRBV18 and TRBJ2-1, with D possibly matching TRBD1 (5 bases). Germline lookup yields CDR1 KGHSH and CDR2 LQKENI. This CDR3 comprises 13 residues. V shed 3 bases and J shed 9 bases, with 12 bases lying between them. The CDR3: CASSPRTTGEQFF. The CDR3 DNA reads TGTGCCAGCTCACCGAGGACAACAGGTGAGCAGTTCTTC.

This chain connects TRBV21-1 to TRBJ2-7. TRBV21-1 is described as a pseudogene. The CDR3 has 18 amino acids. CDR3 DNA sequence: TGTGCCAGCAGCAAAGAGGGAGAAAGGAGGACACCGACCTACGAGCAGTACTTC. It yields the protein CASSKEGERRTPTYEQYF.

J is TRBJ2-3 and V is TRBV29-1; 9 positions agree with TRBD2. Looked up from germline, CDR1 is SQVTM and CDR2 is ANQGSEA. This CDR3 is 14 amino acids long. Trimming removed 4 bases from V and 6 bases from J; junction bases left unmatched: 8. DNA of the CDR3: TGCAGCGTTGGCCCTAGCGGGAAGGGGGATACGCAGTATTTT. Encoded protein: CSVGPSGKGDTQYF.

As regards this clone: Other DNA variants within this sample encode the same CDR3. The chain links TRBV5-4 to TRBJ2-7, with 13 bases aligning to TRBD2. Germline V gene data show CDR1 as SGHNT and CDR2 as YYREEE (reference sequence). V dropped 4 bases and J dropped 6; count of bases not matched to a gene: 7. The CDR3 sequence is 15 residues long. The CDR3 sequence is CASSTRTSGSIEQYF. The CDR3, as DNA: TGTGCCAGCAGCACCAGGACTAGCGGGAGTATCGAGCAGTACTTC.

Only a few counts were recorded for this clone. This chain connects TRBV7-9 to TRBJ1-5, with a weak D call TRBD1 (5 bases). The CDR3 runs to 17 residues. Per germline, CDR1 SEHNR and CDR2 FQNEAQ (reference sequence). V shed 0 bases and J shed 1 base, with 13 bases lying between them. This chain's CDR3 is CASSLAGDWGSNQPQHF. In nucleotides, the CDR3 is TGTGCCAGCAGCTTAGCGGGGGATTGGGGAAGCAATCAGCCCCAGCATTTT.

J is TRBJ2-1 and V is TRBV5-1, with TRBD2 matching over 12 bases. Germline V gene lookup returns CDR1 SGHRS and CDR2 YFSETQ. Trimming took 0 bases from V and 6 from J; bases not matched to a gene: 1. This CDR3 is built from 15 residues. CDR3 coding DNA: TGCGCCAGCAGCTTGGAACTAGCGGGAGGCAATGAGCAGTTCTTC. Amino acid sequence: CASSLELAGGNEQFF.

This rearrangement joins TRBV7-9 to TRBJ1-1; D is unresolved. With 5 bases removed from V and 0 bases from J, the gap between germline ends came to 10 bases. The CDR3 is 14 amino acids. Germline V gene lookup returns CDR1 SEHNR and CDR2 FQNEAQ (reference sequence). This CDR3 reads CASSPGRLNTEAFF. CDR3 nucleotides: TGTGCCAGCAGCCCGGGCCGCCTGAACACTGAAGCTTTCTTT.

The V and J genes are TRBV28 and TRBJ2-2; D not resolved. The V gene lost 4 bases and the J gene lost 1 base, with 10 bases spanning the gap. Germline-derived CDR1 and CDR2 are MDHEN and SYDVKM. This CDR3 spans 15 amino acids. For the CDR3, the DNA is TGTGCCAGCAGTTCGACCTCCCGGAACACCGGGGAGCTGTTTTTT. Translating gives CASSSTSRNTGELFF.

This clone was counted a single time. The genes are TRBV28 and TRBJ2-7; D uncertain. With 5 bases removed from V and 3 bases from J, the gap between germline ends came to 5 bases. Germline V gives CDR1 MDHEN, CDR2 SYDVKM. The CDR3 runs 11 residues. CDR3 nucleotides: TGTGCCAGCAGTACATACTACGAGCAGTACTTC. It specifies CASSTYYEQYF.

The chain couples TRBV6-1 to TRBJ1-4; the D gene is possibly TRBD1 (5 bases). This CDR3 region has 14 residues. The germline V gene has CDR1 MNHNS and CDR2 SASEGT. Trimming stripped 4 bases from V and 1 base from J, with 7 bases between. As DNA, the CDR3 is TGTGCCAGCAGTGTGGGGGGAACTAATGAAAAACTGTTTTTT. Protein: CASSVGGTNEKLFF.

This CDR3 reads CASSPRLGTGRRGEKLFF. For the CDR3, the DNA is TGTGCCAGCAGCCCAAGATTAGGGACAGGACGAAGAGGGGAAAAACTGTTTTTT. The chain carries TRBV28 and TRBJ1-4; 8 bases fit TRBD1. V dropped 6 bases and J dropped 8; count of bases not matched to a gene: 20. The CDR3 covers 18 residues. CDR1 MDHEN and CDR2 SYDVKM come from the germline V gene.

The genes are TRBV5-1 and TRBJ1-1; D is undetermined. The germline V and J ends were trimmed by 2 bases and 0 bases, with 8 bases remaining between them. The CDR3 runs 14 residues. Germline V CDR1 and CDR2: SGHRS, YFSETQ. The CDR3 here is CASSFQIMNTEAFF. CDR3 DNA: TGCGCCAGCAGCTTCCAGATCATGAACACTGAAGCTTTCTTT.

The CDR3 protein is CASSQFTDTQYF. The DNA of the CDR3 is TGTGCCAGCTCACAATTCACAGATACGCAGTATTTT. The V gene is TRBV18, the J gene TRBJ2-3, with no clear D. The CDR3 contains 12 residues. The germline gives CDR1 KGHSH, CDR2 LQKENI. V lost 4 bases and J lost 2, with 4 bases in between.